This T cell receptor (beta chain) is from a study of blood T cell repertoires in COVID-19. Study summary: Material from acute and convalescent COVID-19 was sourced from the United States, Italy and Spain. Nucleic acid was either cDNA or gDNA, and it came from T cells, B-cell-depleted T cells, or PBMCs.

V gave up 6 bases and J gave up 0 bases, with 17 bases separating them. CDR1 and CDR2 (germline): KGHSH, LQKENI. The CDR3 is 16 residues long. Original processing methods: Quantification of nucleated cells was approximated via reference gene primer amplification. Libraries were prepared by immunoSEQ multiplex PCR; TCRdb keeps only in-frame clonotypes and omits some of them. The DNA was the basis for D and trimming; V, J and clone size are from that table. The table has 40,000 to 45,000 clones, roughly 90% seen once. The chain is built from TRBV18 and TRBJ1-1; weak D call: TRBD1 (5 bases). Sequencing used peripheral blood. This clonotype was sampled from a human donor in a cohort sampled during active COVID-19. The CDR3 reads CASSLNGDSMNTEAFF. As DNA, the CDR3 is TGTGCCAGCTCTCTAAACGGCGACAGTATGAACACTGAAGCTTTCTTT.